These 17 T cell receptor beta chains were all obtained from the same sample, sequenced in a study of regulatory T cells in long-lasting Graves disease. Construction of the TCR beta libraries employed iRepertoire HTBI primers in conjunction with Arm-PCR of CDR3 regions. A single record per CDR3 protein comes from TCRdb applying MiXCR to the multiplex PCR reads. The repertoire holds over 450,000 distinct CDR3 sequences, with about 11% as singletons. The time point: newly diagnosed GD, antithyroid drugs for less than 3 months. Isolated PBMC RNA provided the starting material for the TCR library. This sample was shared with a second study, whose subject was T cells in Graves' hyperthyroidism and ophthalmopathy.

The sequencing here drew on peripheral blood mononuclear cells (PBMCs), taken at new diagnosis, from a patient treated with antithyroid drugs. These receptors were taken from a woman in her twenties or thirties with Graves disease.

This clonotype was seen a few times. CDR3 in DNA: TGTGCCAGCAGTGAGGGCAATACAGGAAAAAAAAACATTCAGTACTTC. Protein sequence: CASSEGNTGKKNIQYF. The chain links TRBV2 to TRBJ2-4; D might be TRBD1 (5 bases). Deletions cut 3 bases from V and 4 bases from J, with 16 bases between. CDR3 length: 16 residues. The germline V gene has CDR1 SNHLY and CDR2 FYNNEI.

This clonotype was detected ten times or more. V and J are TRBV6-2 or TRBV6-3 and TRBJ2-7, with D perhaps matching TRBD2 (6 bases). CDR3 length equals 14 residues. V lost 5 bases and J 4 bases, leaving 15 bases between the germline ends. Looked up from germline, CDR1 is MNHEY and CDR2 is SVGEGT. In DNA, the CDR3 is TGTGCCAGCAGTCCAAGCGAGGAGGGGTACGAGCAGTACTTC. The encoded protein is CASSPSEEGYEQYF.

With respect to this clonotype: A read error is possible here, since a much larger clone lies one base away. It is likely a read error, because the conserved phenylalanine at the end of the CDR3 is missing. The chain joins TRBV6-2 or TRBV6-3 to TRBJ2-4, with 7 bases identical to TRBD2. Per germline, CDR1 MNHEY and CDR2 SVGEGT. The CDR3 contains 16 residues. Trimming took 6 bases from V and 0 from J; bases not matched to a gene: 8. Here the CDR3 reads CASRPRESLAKNIQYL. CDR3 coding DNA: TGTGCCAGCAGACCGCGGGAGAGTTTAGCCAAAAACATTCAGTACCTC.

This clonotype came up many times. The V and J genes are TRBV19 and TRBJ1-1; maybe TRBD1 (6 bases). Germline loops: CDR1 LNHDA, CDR2 SQIVND (reference sequence). The CDR3 extends over 14 amino acids. V lost 3 bases and J lost 4, with 12 bases in between. The CDR3 bases are TGTGCCAGTAGTATGAGGGGGATGGGCACTGAAGCTTTCTTT. Protein product: CASSMRGMGTEAFF.

This clonotype was detected many times. The chain couples TRBV18 to TRBJ2-1; 8 nucleotides align to TRBD2. This CDR3 has 13 amino acids. V dropped 5 bases and J dropped 11; count of bases not matched to a gene: 8. CDR1 and CDR2 from the germline V gene are KGHSH and LQKENI. The CDR3 coding sequence is TGTGCCAGCTCATCCGGGACTAGAAATAAGCAGTTCTTC. Encoded protein: CASSSGTRNKQFF.

This clonotype was seen only a few times. The chain carries TRBV9 and TRBJ2-1; D possibly corresponds to TRBD2 (6 bases). Trimming removed 4 bases at V and 6 bases at J, with 17 bases between. Germline assignment: CDR1 SGDLS and CDR2 YYNGEE. This CDR3 is built from 15 residues. CDR3 loop: CASSPEEGWSNEQFF. The CDR3 bases are TGTGCCAGCAGCCCCGAGGAGGGTTGGAGCAATGAGCAGTTCTTC.

The sample holds a few counts of this clonotype. The chain is built from TRBV7-2 and TRBJ2-5; D perhaps matches TRBD2 (6 bases). The length of the CDR3 is 13 residues. Per germline, CDR1 SGHTA and CDR2 FQGNSA. With 2 bases removed from V and 7 bases from J, the gap between germline ends came to 11 bases. The CDR3 nucleotides are TGTGCCAGCAGCTTACCCGGGGGTCCGACCCAGTACTTC. It yields the protein CASSLPGGPTQYF.

At least ten counts were recorded for this clonotype. This rearrangement joins TRBV2 to TRBJ2-7, with 12 bases matching TRBD2. This CDR3 spans 18 amino acids. V was pared by 7 bases and J by 4 bases, with 17 bases of the junction left unmatched. Germline V gene data show CDR1 as SNHLY and CDR2 as FYNNEI. The CDR3 bases are TGTGCCAGCACCGCGGGGGCTAGCGGGAGGGTAACGTGGTACGAGCAGTACTTC. It translates to CASTAGASGRVTWYEQYF.

This clonotype was seen repeatedly, ten times or more. This chain connects TRBV12-3 or TRBV12-4 to TRBJ1-2, with D tentatively TRBD1 (5 bases). The V end lost 10 bases, the J end lost 8 bases, and 14 bases lay between the germline ends. CDR3 length equals 11 residues. CDR3 DNA sequence: TGTGCCATAATCCAGGGTGGGGGCTACACCTTC. This gives the protein CAIIQGGGYTF.

This clonotype was observed many times. This sequence joins TRBV27 and TRBJ2-7; D is uncertain. The CDR3 is 15 residues long. Germline V CDR1 and CDR2: MNHEY, SMNVEV (reference sequence). Trimming took off 2 bases at V and 2 bases at J, with 13 bases between the two ends. CDR3 nucleotide sequence: TGTGCCAGCAGTTTAACTCCGTCGGTAGCCTACGAGCAGTACTTC. Amino acids: CASSLTPSVAYEQYF.

Many counts were recorded for this clonotype. The gene calls are TRBV11-3 and TRBJ1-1, with TRBD1 identical over 7 bases. CDR3 size: 14 residues. Unmatched junction bases numbered 7, after V lost 5 bases and J lost 4 bases. Germline V lookup: CDR1 SGHNT, CDR2 YENEEA. In DNA form, the CDR3 reads TGTGCCAGCAGCCGACCAGGGGGTAGCACTGAAGCTTTCTTT. As protein: CASSRPGGSTEAFF.

This clonotype appeared many times. The rearrangement uses TRBV6-1 and TRBJ2-2, with TRBD2 as a possible D gene (5 bases). V was cut by 6 bases and J by 0 bases, with 17 bases left in between. The CDR3 sequence is 17 residues long. Germline CDR1 is MNHNS and CDR2 is SASEGT. As DNA, the CDR3 is TGTGCCAGCAGCCCCTTTGCCGGGATCCCGAACACCGGGGAGCTGTTTTTT. Translated, it gives CASSPFAGIPNTGELFF.

This clonotype was counted at least ten times. This sequence joins TRBV5-1 and TRBJ1-2; 8 positions match TRBD1. Germline CDR1 SGHRS, CDR2 YFSETQ. Unmatched junction bases numbered 7, after V lost 2 bases and J lost 4 bases. This CDR3 comprises 15 residues. The CDR3: CASSFWDRSPYGYTF. In DNA, the CDR3 is TGCGCCAGCAGCTTTTGGGACAGGAGCCCCTATGGCTACACCTTC.

This clonotype was found many times. The germline gene is not matched at one end of the junction; a read error may be the cause. This chain links TRBV12-3 or TRBV12-4 with TRBJ1-1, with D maybe TRBD1 (6 bases). The length of the CDR3 is 13 residues. CDR3 protein: CASSFTGNSEAFF. In DNA form, the CDR3 reads TGTGCCAGCAGCTTTACAGGGAACTCTGAAGCTTTCTTT.

The chain couples TRBV2 to TRBJ2-2, with 10 bases fitting TRBD1. The ends lost 5 bases at V and 2 bases at J; junction bases unmatched: 8. Germline CDR1 and CDR2: SNHLY and FYNNEI. The CDR3 runs 17 residues. The CDR3 sequence is CASSPPGTGDNTGELFF. In DNA form, the CDR3 reads TGTGCCAGCAGTCCCCCCGGGACAGGGGATAACACCGGGGAGCTGTTTTTT.

Regarding this clonotype: This may be a read error: a much more frequent sequence differs by one nucleotide. The rearrangement joins TRBV27 to TRBJ2-1; unclear D gene. Per the germline V gene, CDR1 is MNHEY and CDR2 is SMNVEV (reference sequence). This CDR3 comprises 15 residues. The CDR3 DNA is TGTGCCAGCAGTTTGTGGGTGAGCTCCTACAATGAGCGGTTCTTC. Translating gives CASSLWVSSYNERFF.

This clonotype was seen a few times. The rearrangement uses TRBV9 and TRBJ2-3; TRBD2 matches 9 bases. The V gene end was trimmed by 2 bases and the J gene end by 6 bases; junction bases not matched to a gene: 7. The germline CDR1 and CDR2 sequences are SGDLS and YYNGEE. The CDR3 loop spans 15 amino acids. CDR3 protein: CASSVGGGVEDTQYF. The CDR3 nucleotides read TGTGCCAGCAGCGTGGGCGGGGGGGTGGAGGATACGCAGTATTTT.